This is a list of T cell receptor beta chains from one sample in a study of cytomegalovirus exposure and HLA in healthy donors. Assay: immunoSEQ multiplex PCR; the TCRdb copy retains only in-frame clones and omits some. The table includes around 130,000 clones, about 86% detected once. The material sequenced was PBMCs. These TCRs come from a woman aged 40 to 50 in good health and CMV-seronegative. Each CDR3 is given with its conserved first and last residue. The order of the fields is V gene, J gene, D gene, clone size, CDR3 protein, CDR3 DNA. D genes are given only for firm matches. Size is stated for part of the rows, as once, few or many counts, or as a class when the clone is expanded.

TRBV4-1,TRBJ2-7,TRBD1,-,CASSQGQGSSYEQYF,TGCGCCAGCAGCCAAGGACAGGGGAGCTCCTACGAGCAGTACTTC
TRBV25-1,TRBJ1-6,-,-,CASSELGLNNSPLHF,TGTGCCAGCAGTGAATTGGGCCTGAATAATTCACCCCTCCACTTT
TRBV19,TRBJ1-5,-,-,CASSIANRLINQPQHF,TGTGCCAGTAGTATAGCTAACAGACTAATCAATCAGCCCCAGCATTTT
TRBV5-1,TRBJ2-7,TRBD2,-,CASSRGTSGSPYEQYF,TGCGCCAGCAGCCGCGGGACTAGCGGGAGTCCCTACGAGCAGTACTTC
TRBV5-6,TRBJ1-5,-,few,CASSLGQPDQPQHF,TGTGCCAGCAGCTTGGGACAGCCAGATCAGCCCCAGCATTTT
TRBV7-2,TRBJ2-1,TRBD1,-,CASSLFGDTGGLSYNEQFF,TGTGCCAGCAGCTTATTCGGGGACACAGGGGGACTGTCCTACAATGAGCAGTTCTTC
TRBV5-4,TRBJ2-5,TRBD2,-,CASSLELAGEWETQYF,TGTGCCAGCAGCTTGGAGCTAGCGGGAGAGTGGGAGACCCAGTACTTC
TRBV19,TRBJ1-1,-,-,CASSIADSTEAFF,TGTGCCAGTAGTATAGCCGACAGCACTGAAGCTTTCTTT
TRBV2,TRBJ1-2,-,-,CASLDGVNYGYTF,TGTGCCAGCCTGGACGGGGTTAACTATGGCTACACCTTC
TRBV7-9,TRBJ1-1,-,-,CASSSQAEAFF,TGTGCCAGCAGCTCTCAGGCTGAAGCTTTCTTT
TRBV13,TRBJ2-5,-,-,CASSSPNNQEEETQYF,TGTGCCAGCAGCTCCCCAAACAACCAAGAGGAGGAGACCCAGTACTTC
TRBV18,TRBJ2-7,-,-,CASSPGGYEQYF,TGTGCCAGCTCACCCGGGGGCTACGAGCAGTACTTC
TRBV19,TRBJ2-7,TRBD1,once,CASSIQAGGGYEQYF,TGTGCCAGTAGTATCCAGGCAGGGGGTGGCTACGAGCAGTACTTC
TRBV11-3,TRBJ2-1,TRBD2,-,CASSSGLGREGLNEQFF,TGTGCCAGCAGCTCCGGGTTGGGGCGGGAGGGCCTAAATGAGCAGTTCTTC
TRBV28,TRBJ1-1,-,-,CASSLSVGRAMNTEAFF,TGTGCCAGCAGTCTCAGCGTCGGCAGGGCCATGAACACTGAAGCTTTCTTT
TRBV10-2,TRBJ1-2,-,-,CASSESKGAYGYTF,TGCGCCAGCAGTGAGTCGAAAGGGGCCTATGGCTACACCTTC
TRBV7-6,TRBJ2-7,TRBD1,-,CASSLSANRGTYEQYF,TGTGCCAGCAGCTTGTCCGCTAACAGGGGAACCTACGAGCAGTACTTC
TRBV10-2,TRBJ1-5,-,few,CASSVRQVYDQPQHF,TGCGCCAGCAGTGTTAGACAGGTTTACGATCAGCCCCAGCATTTT
TRBV2,TRBJ2-1,TRBD2,-,CASSVLRSTSGSGNEQFF,TGTGCCAGCAGTGTGCTCCGTTCGACTAGCGGGAGCGGGAATGAGCAGTTCTTC
TRBV5-4,TRBJ2-7,TRBD1,-,CASSPVGTAPYEQYF,TGTGCCAGCAGCCCTGTCGGGACAGCCCCCTACGAGCAGTACTTC
TRBV11-2,TRBJ2-7,TRBD1,-,CASSFTDLTGVVYEQYF,TGTGCCAGCAGCTTTACCGACCTCACAGGGGTAGTCTACGAGCAGTACTTC
TRBV25-1,TRBJ1-1,-,-,CASSDNTITGRREAFF,TGTGCCAGCAGCGACAACACCATAACAGGGCGTCGAGAAGCTTTCTTT
TRBV4-3,TRBJ2-3,-,-,CASSQDYAASSTDTQYF,TGCGCCAGCAGCCAAGATTATGCCGCGTCCAGCACAGATACGCAGTATTTT
TRBV28,TRBJ1-5,-,few,CASTSGGSNQPQHF,TGTGCCAGCACCAGCGGTGGGAGCAATCAGCCCCAGCATTTT
TRBV25-1,TRBJ1-3,-,-,CASSDRGTGNTIYF,TGTGCCAGCAGTGATAGGGGAACTGGAAACACCATATATTTT
TRBV6-6,TRBJ1-1,TRBD1,-,CASSYGQGSTEAFF,TGTGCCAGCAGTTACGGACAGGGGAGCACTGAAGCTTTCTTT
TRBV6-5,TRBJ1-1,-,-,CASSSLTSAEAFF,TGTGCCAGCAGCAGCTTAACAAGCGCTGAAGCTTTCTTT
TRBV5-1,TRBJ2-7,TRBD1,-,CASSSQGASYEQYF,TGCGCCAGCAGCTCCCAGGGGGCATCCTACGAGCAGTACTTC
TRBV28,TRBJ2-3,TRBD2,-,CASSPSLAVARDTQYF,TGTGCCAGCAGTCCCTCACTAGCGGTTGCACGTGATACGCAGTATTTT
TRBV11-2,TRBJ1-2,-,-,CASSPLDRLQVHGYTF,TGTGCCAGCAGCCCCCTTGACAGGTTACAGGTGCATGGCTACACCTTC
TRBV6-1,TRBJ2-3,TRBD2,-,CASSGLTGGGTDTQYF,TGTGCCAGCAGTGGACTCACGGGGGGGGGCACAGATACGCAGTATTTT
TRBV10-3,TRBJ2-3,TRBD1,once,CAISLQGVSTDTQYF,TGTGCCATCAGCCTCCAGGGGGTTAGCACAGATACGCAGTATTTT
TRBV5-4,TRBJ2-4,-,few,CASSLGHTAKNIQYF,TGTGCCAGCAGCTTGGGACACACCGCCAAAAACATTCAGTACTTC
TRBV7-2,TRBJ2-1,TRBD2,few,CASSLGLARNYNEQFF,TGTGCCAGCAGCTTAGGACTAGCGAGGAATTACAATGAGCAGTTCTTC
TRBV7-2,TRBJ2-7,TRBD2,-,CASSRGLADTYEQYF,TGTGCCAGCAGCCGAGGACTAGCGGACACCTACGAGCAGTACTTC
TRBV5-6,TRBJ2-5,-,-,CASSLGPTEETQYF,TGTGCCAGCAGCTTGGGTCCCACGGAAGAGACCCAGTACTTC
TRBV6-4,TRBJ2-1,TRBD2,many,CASSDSGGAYNEQFF,TGTGCCAGCAGTGATAGCGGGGGGGCCTACAATGAGCAGTTCTTC
TRBV11-2,TRBJ2-7,-,-,CASSFGKTYEQYF,TGTGCCAGCAGCTTTGGCAAGACCTACGAGCAGTACTTC